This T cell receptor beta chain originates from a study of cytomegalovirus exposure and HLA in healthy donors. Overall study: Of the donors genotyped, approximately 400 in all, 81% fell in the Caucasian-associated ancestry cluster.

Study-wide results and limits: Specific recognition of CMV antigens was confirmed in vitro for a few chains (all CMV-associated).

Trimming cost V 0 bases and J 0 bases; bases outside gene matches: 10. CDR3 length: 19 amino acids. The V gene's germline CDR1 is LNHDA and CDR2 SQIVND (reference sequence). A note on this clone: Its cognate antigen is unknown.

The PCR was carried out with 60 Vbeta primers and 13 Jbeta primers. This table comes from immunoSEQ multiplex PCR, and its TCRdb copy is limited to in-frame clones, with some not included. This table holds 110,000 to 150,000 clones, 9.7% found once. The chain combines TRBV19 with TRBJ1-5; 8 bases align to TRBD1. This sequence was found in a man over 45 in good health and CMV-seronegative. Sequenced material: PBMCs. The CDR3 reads CASSIDLTGATYSNQPQHF. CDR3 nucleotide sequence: TGTGCCAGTAGTATAGATTTGACAGGGGCAACTTATAGCAATCAGCCCCAGCATTTT.